The source of this T cell receptor beta chain is a study of T-cell memory formation after mild COVID-19. 5'RACE primed at constant segments yielded TCR alpha and TCR beta cDNA libraries bearing sample barcodes and UMIs. TCRdb recomputed calls from the 5' RACE reads with MiXCR, one row per CDR3 protein. The top ten clones hold approximately 2.3% of a sample with about 150,000 distinct CDR3 sequences, about a fifth of them seen once. Note on this clonotype: The antigen is unknown.

General study results and limits: Some clones that responded turned up in pre-infection memory, which suggests that cross-reactive memory joined in. Day 15 to 85 contractors were CD4/CD8 balanced; later expanders leaned CD4+.

V was trimmed by 10 bases and J by 6 bases, leaving 13 bases between them. The germline V gene has CDR1 SGHRS and CDR2 YFSETQ. The CDR3 is 11 residues long. J is TRBJ1-2 and V is TRBV5-1; a weak D match, TRBD1 (5 bases). The sequencing sample was made of PBMCs or a T cell subset sorted from them (not recorded which). This sequence was found in an adult woman who had mild COVID-19 (a few samples of this study predate the infection). Cell type and time point are not known. CDR3 sequence: CAPPGVDGYTF. Written as DNA, the CDR3 is TGCGCCCCACCGGGGGTCGATGGCTACACCTTC.